The 9 T cell receptor beta chains below were found in one sample sequenced in a study of shared clonotypes between healthy human individuals. TCRdb's table, derived via immunoSEQ multiplex PCR, lists solely in-frame clones and lacks some. The data contain 1,400,000 or so clones, approximately 98.5% of them singletons. Source material: naive CD4+ T cells sorted from blood. The subset here: CD45RA+ positively selected. All receptors come from a man in his thirties or forties in good health.

This sequence joins TRBV2 and TRBJ2-3, with 10 bases lining up with TRBD2. The germline V gene has CDR1 SNHLY and CDR2 FYNNEI. With 4 bases clipped from V and 6 bases from J, the junction kept 7 bases outside the gene matches. CDR3 length equals 15 residues. CDR3 DNA sequence: TGTGCCAGCAGTGTTGGCCTAGCGGGAGTTGATACGCAGTATTTT. It codes for CASSVGLAGVDTQYF.

This sequence joins TRBV6-1 and TRBJ2-5; 7 bases agree with TRBD1. V was pared by 8 bases and J by 4 bases, with 13 bases of the junction left unmatched. CDR1 and CDR2 from the germline V gene are MNHNS and SASEGT. The CDR3 is made up of 15 amino acids. CDR3 DNA: TGTGCCAGCGTACGCCAAATGACAGGGTCAGAGACCCAGTACTTC. Translation: CASVRQMTGSETQYF.

The chain carries TRBV6-1 and TRBJ1-1, with 7 positions matching TRBD1. The CDR3 covers 16 residues. V shed 4 bases, J shed 4 bases, and the junction held 12 bases outside the gene matches. Looked up from germline, CDR1 is MNHNS and CDR2 is SASEGT. CDR3 loop: CASSGRPGTAVTEAFF. The CDR3 nucleotides are TGTGCCAGCAGTGGCCGCCCCGGGACAGCTGTCACTGAAGCTTTCTTT.

This chain connects TRBV7-6 to TRBJ2-2; 13 bases agree with TRBD2. Germline CDR1 SGHVS, CDR2 FNYEAQ. With 2 bases clipped from V and 2 bases from J, the junction kept 11 bases outside the gene matches. The CDR3 extends over 20 amino acids. The CDR3 region is CASSLFPLAGGFINTGELFF. The CDR3 nucleotides read TGTGCCAGCAGCTTATTCCCACTAGCGGGAGGGTTCATAAACACCGGGGAGCTGTTTTTT. Using reference TRBV7-6 and TRBJ2-2 for the parts outside the CDR3, the full variable domain is GAGVSQSPRYKVTKRGQDVALRCDPISGHVSLYWYRQALGQGPEFLTYFNYEAQQDKSGLPNDRFSAERPEGSISTLTIQRTEQRDSAMYRCASSLFPLAGGFINTGELFFGEGSRLTVL.

The chain couples TRBV9 to TRBJ2-7; D not certain. CDR1 and CDR2 from the germline V gene are SGDLS and YYNGEE. This CDR3 is 14 amino acids long. Trimming pared 1 base from V and 0 bases from J, leaving 8 bases between. The CDR3 sequence is CASSVSPDSYEQYF. The CDR3 bases are TGTGCCAGCAGCGTATCTCCGGACTCCTACGAGCAGTACTTC.

The rearrangement joins TRBV9 to TRBJ2-1; tentative D call: TRBD2 (5 bases). Germline assignment: CDR1 SGDLS and CDR2 YYNGEE. This CDR3 comprises 15 residues. V was trimmed by 6 bases and J by 2 bases, leaving 15 bases between them. CDR3: CASNLGGQPYNEQFF. In nucleotides, the CDR3 is TGTGCCAGCAACTTAGGCGGGCAACCCTACAATGAGCAGTTCTTC.

The V call is TRBV2, the J call TRBJ2-1; no clear D. V gave up 6 bases and J gave up 2 bases, with 5 bases separating them. Per the germline V gene, CDR1 is SNHLY and CDR2 is FYNNEI. This CDR3 comprises 12 residues. CDR3 bases: TGTGCCAGCAGCCTAACCTACAATGAGCAGTTCTTC. Translating gives CASSLTYNEQFF.

The CDR3 nucleotides read TGTGCCAGCAGTGACTGGGGGTCGGGGACCTACGAGCAGTACTTC. The encoded protein is CASSDWGSGTYEQYF. The chain joins TRBV2 to TRBJ2-7; D possibly matches TRBD1 or TRBD2 (5 bases each). Per the germline V gene, CDR1 is SNHLY and CDR2 is FYNNEI. This CDR3 has 15 residues. The V end lost 3 bases, the J end lost 2 bases, and 14 bases lay between the germline ends.

J is TRBJ2-1 and V is TRBV28; TRBD2 matches 9 bases. This CDR3 contains 15 residues. Germline-derived CDR1 and CDR2 are MDHEN and SYDVKM. Trimming removed 6 bases from V and 6 bases from J; junction bases left unmatched: 9. CDR3 in amino acids: CASSPTSGSFNEQFF. The CDR3 bases are TGTGCCAGCAGCCCCACTAGCGGGTCGTTCAATGAGCAGTTCTTC.